This is a list of T cell receptor beta chains from one sample in a study of cytomegalovirus exposure and HLA in healthy donors. The table came from immunoSEQ multiplex PCR; TCRdb's copy has only in-frame clones and leaves some out. In the table there are a few hundred thousand clones, 80% to 85% of which are singletons. The sample consisted of PBMCs. The receptors were sampled from a woman in her twenties or thirties in good health and CMV-seropositive. Each CDR3 is given with its conserved first and last residue. The D gene is left open where the match is weak. Clone size, where shown, is once, few, many, or a class for clones that have expanded.

j_call: TRBJ1-1
d_call: NA
v_call: TRBV11-2
clone_size: NA
cdr3_length: 14
cdr3_aa: CASSRSDRNTEAFF
cdr3_nt: TGTGCCAGCAGCCGTTCGGACAGGAACACTGAAGCTTTCTTT

j_call: TRBJ2-7
d_call: TRBD1
v_call: TRBV2
clone_size: once
cdr3_length: 14
cdr3_aa: CASRTGTGVREQYF
cdr3_nt: TGTGCCAGCAGGACCGGGACAGGGGTTCGCGAGCAGTACTTC

j_call: TRBJ2-7
d_call: TRBD2
v_call: TRBV9
clone_size: NA
cdr3_length: 14
cdr3_aa: CASTAGSGSHEQYF
cdr3_nt: TGTGCCAGCACCGCGGGGAGCGGGAGCCACGAGCAGTACTTC

j_call: TRBJ2-7
d_call: NA
v_call: TRBV6-5
clone_size: NA
cdr3_length: 15
cdr3_aa: CASSYKPRGLGEQYF
cdr3_nt: TGTGCCAGCAGTTACAAACCTCGGGGGTTGGGTGAGCAGTACTTC

j_call: TRBJ2-2
d_call: NA
v_call: TRBV27
clone_size: NA
cdr3_length: 16
cdr3_aa: CASSPGLRTRSGELFF
cdr3_nt: TGTGCCAGCAGTCCAGGACTTCGAACACGGTCCGGGGAGCTGTTTTTT

j_call: TRBJ2-2
d_call: NA
v_call: TRBV29-1
clone_size: NA
cdr3_length: 12
cdr3_aa: CSTLKNTGELFF
cdr3_nt: TGCAGCACCTTGAAAAACACCGGGGAGCTGTTTTTT

j_call: TRBJ2-7
d_call: TRBD1
v_call: TRBV28
clone_size: NA
cdr3_length: 14
cdr3_aa: CASSIGQGGYEQYF
cdr3_nt: TGTGCCAGCAGTATAGGACAGGGTGGCTACGAGCAGTACTTC

j_call: TRBJ2-1
d_call: TRBD2
v_call: TRBV6-5
clone_size: NA
cdr3_length: 15
cdr3_aa: CASSPRLAGTGEQFF
cdr3_nt: TGTGCCAGCAGCCCTCGGCTAGCGGGTACCGGTGAGCAGTTCTTC

j_call: TRBJ2-1
d_call: NA
v_call: TRBV6-1
clone_size: NA
cdr3_length: 13
cdr3_aa: CASSRRNDNEQFF
cdr3_nt: TGTGCCAGCAGTAGACGGAACGACAATGAGCAGTTCTTC

j_call: TRBJ1-2
d_call: NA
v_call: TRBV19
clone_size: NA
cdr3_length: 16
cdr3_aa: CASSDGGTPGLYGYTF
cdr3_nt: TGTGCCAGTAGTGATGGGGGCACGCCCGGCCTCTATGGCTACACCTTC

j_call: TRBJ2-7
d_call: NA
v_call: TRBV6-6
clone_size: NA
cdr3_length: 11
cdr3_aa: CASRRLREQYF
cdr3_nt: TGTGCCAGCAGACGACTGAGGGAGCAGTACTTC

j_call: TRBJ2-6
d_call: NA
v_call: TRBV28
clone_size: NA
cdr3_length: 17
cdr3_aa: CASSLRPLSSGANVLTF
cdr3_nt: TGTGCCAGCAGTTTACGGCCTCTCAGCTCTGGGGCCAACGTCCTGACTTTC

j_call: TRBJ2-1
d_call: TRBD2
v_call: TRBV2
clone_size: NA
cdr3_length: 18
cdr3_aa: CASSSDRTGLAQDNEQFF
cdr3_nt: TGTGCCAGCAGTAGTGATCGAACGGGACTAGCGCAAGACAATGAGCAGTTCTTC

j_call: TRBJ2-3
d_call: NA
v_call: TRBV6-5
clone_size: NA
cdr3_length: 13
cdr3_aa: CASSYTRTDTQYF
cdr3_nt: TGTGCCAGCAGTTACACTCGCACAGATACGCAGTATTTT

j_call: TRBJ1-3
d_call: NA
v_call: TRBV4-3
clone_size: NA
cdr3_length: 18
cdr3_aa: CASSQDQLLDSDGNTIYF
cdr3_nt: TGCGCCAGCAGCCAAGATCAATTACTGGACAGCGATGGAAACACCATATATTTT

j_call: TRBJ2-2
d_call: TRBD2
v_call: TRBV11-2
clone_size: few
cdr3_length: 17
cdr3_aa: CASRISLAGANTGELFF
cdr3_nt: TGTGCCAGCAGAATTTCCCTAGCGGGAGCGAACACCGGGGAGCTGTTTTTT

j_call: TRBJ2-7
d_call: NA
v_call: TRBV4-1
clone_size: few
cdr3_length: 15
cdr3_aa: CASSQDRGRALGQYF
cdr3_nt: TGCGCCAGCAGCCAAGATCGGGGCAGGGCTTTGGGGCAGTACTTC

j_call: TRBJ2-2
d_call: NA
v_call: TRBV30
clone_size: NA
cdr3_length: 12
cdr3_aa: CAWNGGTGELFF
cdr3_nt: TGTGCCTGGAATGGGGGGACCGGGGAGCTGTTTTTT

j_call: TRBJ1-1
d_call: NA
v_call: TRBV10-1
clone_size: NA
cdr3_length: 11
cdr3_aa: CASSEGLEAFF
cdr3_nt: TGCGCCAGCAGTGAGGGGCTTGAAGCTTTCTTT

j_call: TRBJ1-1
d_call: NA
v_call: TRBV30
clone_size: NA
cdr3_length: 12
cdr3_aa: CAWIEMNTEAFF
cdr3_nt: TGTGCCTGGATTGAGATGAACACTGAAGCTTTCTTT

j_call: TRBJ2-1
d_call: TRBD2
v_call: TRBV30
clone_size: NA
cdr3_length: 13
cdr3_aa: CAISGSSYNEQFF
cdr3_nt: TGTGCTATTAGCGGGAGCTCCTACAATGAGCAGTTCTTC

j_call: TRBJ2-1
d_call: NA
v_call: TRBV28
clone_size: NA
cdr3_length: 16
cdr3_aa: CASTPRSSSPYNEQFF
cdr3_nt: TGTGCCAGCACCCCAAGGTCCAGTAGCCCCTACAATGAGCAGTTCTTC

j_call: TRBJ1-1
d_call: NA
v_call: TRBV7-9
clone_size: once
cdr3_length: 14
cdr3_aa: CASSLSLANTEAFF
cdr3_nt: TGTGCCAGCAGCTTATCGTTAGCGAACACTGAAGCTTTCTTT

j_call: TRBJ1-2
d_call: NA
v_call: TRBV6-5
clone_size: NA
cdr3_length: 12
cdr3_aa: CASSTEGDGYTF
cdr3_nt: TGTGCCAGCAGTACAGAGGGGGACGGCTACACCTTC

j_call: TRBJ2-2
d_call: NA
v_call: TRBV2
clone_size: NA
cdr3_length: 16
cdr3_aa: CASSETGLSRTGELFF
cdr3_nt: TGTGCCAGCAGTGAAACAGGGCTCTCGCGCACCGGGGAGCTGTTTTTT

j_call: TRBJ2-7
d_call: NA
v_call: TRBV6-1
clone_size: NA
cdr3_length: 15
cdr3_aa: CASSEGISTSYEQYF
cdr3_nt: TGTGCCAGCAGTGAAGGGATTAGCACTTCCTACGAGCAGTACTTC

j_call: TRBJ2-1
d_call: TRBD2
v_call: TRBV13
clone_size: NA
cdr3_length: 16
cdr3_aa: CASSPTSGSTYNEQFF
cdr3_nt: TGTGCCAGCAGCCCCACTAGCGGGAGTACCTACAATGAGCAGTTCTTC

j_call: TRBJ2-5
d_call: NA
v_call: TRBV30
clone_size: few
cdr3_length: 13
cdr3_aa: CAWSPGGLETQYF
cdr3_nt: TGTGCCTGGAGTCCCGGGGGCCTGGAGACCCAGTACTTC

j_call: TRBJ2-7
d_call: NA
v_call: TRBV28
clone_size: NA
cdr3_length: 13
cdr3_aa: CASSLRQSYEQYF
cdr3_nt: TGTGCCAGCAGTTTGCGGCAATCCTACGAGCAGTACTTC

j_call: TRBJ2-3
d_call: TRBD2
v_call: TRBV2
clone_size: NA
cdr3_length: 17
cdr3_aa: CASSTGTSGTSTDTQYF
cdr3_nt: TGTGCCAGCAGTACCGGGACTAGCGGGACCAGCACAGATACGCAGTATTTT

j_call: TRBJ2-7
d_call: NA
v_call: TRBV20-1
clone_size: NA
cdr3_length: 11
cdr3_aa: CSASRTYEQYF
cdr3_nt: TGCAGTGCTAGTAGGACCTACGAGCAGTACTTC

j_call: TRBJ1-2
d_call: NA
v_call: TRBV5-4
clone_size: NA
cdr3_length: 15
cdr3_aa: CASSLSGRINYGYTF
cdr3_nt: TGTGCCAGCAGCTTGTCGGGACGAATTAACTATGGCTACACCTTC

j_call: TRBJ1-2
d_call: TRBD1
v_call: TRBV30
clone_size: NA
cdr3_length: 13
cdr3_aa: CAWDSGQVYGYTF
cdr3_nt: TGTGCCTGGGATTCCGGACAGGTCTATGGCTACACCTTC

j_call: TRBJ2-7
d_call: TRBD1
v_call: TRBV7-2
clone_size: NA
cdr3_length: 15
cdr3_aa: CASSYPRDSSYEQYF
cdr3_nt: TGTGCCAGCAGCTACCCTCGGGACAGCTCCTACGAGCAGTACTTC

j_call: TRBJ2-7
d_call: TRBD1
v_call: TRBV18
clone_size: NA
cdr3_length: 15
cdr3_aa: CASSPGTGVSYEQYF
cdr3_nt: TGTGCCAGCTCACCTGGGACAGGGGTGTCCTACGAGCAGTACTTC

j_call: TRBJ1-4
d_call: NA
v_call: TRBV10-3
clone_size: once
cdr3_length: 14
cdr3_aa: CAISAGAGNEKLFF
cdr3_nt: TGTGCCATCAGTGCAGGGGCCGGTAATGAAAAACTGTTTTTT

j_call: TRBJ1-2
d_call: NA
v_call: TRBV6-5
clone_size: few
cdr3_length: 14
cdr3_aa: CASSWDQGNYGYTF
cdr3_nt: TGTGCCAGCAGTTGGGACCAGGGGAACTATGGCTACACCTTC

j_call: TRBJ2-2
d_call: TRBD1
v_call: TRBV6-5
clone_size: NA
cdr3_length: 14
cdr3_aa: CASSRRQGAGELFF
cdr3_nt: TGTGCCAGCAGTCGCCGACAGGGGGCCGGGGAGCTGTTTTTT

j_call: TRBJ2-2
d_call: NA
v_call: TRBV10-3
clone_size: NA
cdr3_length: 14
cdr3_aa: CAISYRDKTGELFF
cdr3_nt: TGTGCCATCAGTTACAGGGATAAGACCGGGGAGCTGTTTTTT

j_call: TRBJ2-5
d_call: TRBD1
v_call: TRBV29-1
clone_size: NA
cdr3_length: 14
cdr3_aa: CSVTGTGTQETQYF
cdr3_nt: TGCAGCGTTACCGGGACAGGGACCCAAGAGACCCAGTACTTC

j_call: TRBJ1-5
d_call: TRBD1
v_call: TRBV6-1
clone_size: few
cdr3_length: 15
cdr3_aa: CASSEEGTGGKPQHF
cdr3_nt: TGTGCCAGCAGTGAAGAAGGGACAGGGGGAAAGCCCCAGCATTTT